This record looks at one T cell receptor (beta chain) sequence and its context. What it binds is unknown. Sequencing was performed with immunoSEQ multiplex PCR; in TCRdb, only in-frame clones are kept and a portion is missing. The profile shows around 35,000 clones, approximately 86% of them singletons. The CDR3 length is 13 residues. V lost 4 bases to trimming and J lost 5 bases, with 8 bases between them. The germline gives CDR1 SGHTA, CDR2 FQGTGA. Every patient was affected by relapse after autologous stem cell transplantation, while exposure to brentuximab vedotin was not uniform. The data were obtained in a study of PD-1 blockade in classical Hodgkin lymphoma. General observations from the study: Newly diagnosed patients and complete responders had comparable diversity at baseline. Excluded were patients who started nivolumab under 1 year after ASCT, a group that had lower diversity. Factors driving the repertoire differences, possibly disease activity or prior therapy, remain undefined.

The chain uses TRBV7-3 and TRBJ2-2; D tentatively reads TRBD1 or TRBD2 (5 bases each). This TCR derives from a human donor with classical Hodgkin lymphoma. The source was peripheral blood mononuclear cells (PBMCs), collected before the second cycle of nivolumab. The chain's CDR3 is CASSSGRTGELFF. For the CDR3, the DNA is TGTGCCAGCAGCTCGGGACGTACCGGGGAGCTGTTTTTT.